Sequencing of this TCR beta chain was carried out in a study of shared clonotypes between healthy human individuals (dated by TCRdb to 2020 to 2022). Context from the whole study: Two women and a few men aged 18 to 49 years were included in the cohort. To estimate repertoire size and how much clonotypes are shared between individuals, the study performed deep sequencing of blood TCR repertoires from roughly five healthy adults. Per donor, leukapheresis produced somewhere between about 0.94 and 10 billion PBMCs. To increase sequencing depth and limit assay-specific biases, TCR repertoire library preparation and sequencing were carried out by different laboratories using diverse techniques. For each donor, CD4 naive and CD4 memory were each run on three plates, CD8 naive on two plates, and CD8 memory on one plate. Here is what the overall study found, with its caveats: Only blood was sampled, and tissue TCR repertoires likely differ from those in blood. Across four donors, approximately 4.6% of naive CD4, 3% to 3.5% of naive CD8, 2.3% of memory CD4, and 0.4% of memory CD8 clonotypes were shared. Compared with non-shared clonotypes, the clonotypes found in all four sorted-subset donors had higher generation probabilities. Because the study included a small number of donors, the genetic and exposure-history diversity represented was limited. Larger estimated clonotype richness was generally found for naive subsets than for memory subsets. Even with the large sequencing depth, rarefaction of the sorted-subset datasets indicated that sequencing was incomplete. Pairwise subsampling led to the expectation that sequencing depth would affect the degree of clonotype sharing among donors.

TCR CDR3 regions were amplified from genomic DNA by multiplex PCR using the deep immunoSEQ assay. For each cell subset, the extracted genomic DNA was distributed evenly across all wells of several immunoSEQ 96-well plates, and each plate served as one replicate. For sorted subsets, roughly 200 ng of genomic DNA, equivalent to about 30,000 T cell genomes, went into each replicate PCR. The purified libraries were quantified using a Qubit 3.0 fluorometer, sized with a Bioanalyzer 2100, and then quantified again using the KAPA Library Quantification kit. Every immunoSEQ 96-well plate was sequenced on a dedicated single-read 150-cycle Illumina NextSeq 550 flow cell. The original pipeline was this. Because the immunoSEQ output held only junctional sequences and lacked quality scores, the filtering could not match the filtering applied to full-length reads. To assign V/J genes and CDR3, sequences were annotated against IMGT germline references using PyIR, a Python wrapper for IgBLAST v1.9. Reads were removed for weak V/J assignments (E-value above 1e-6), missing CDR3, stop codons, out-of-frame junctions, or ambiguous translated residues. V3J clonotypes were defined as sequences sharing an identical inferred V gene, J gene, and CDR3 amino acid sequence. Percentage overlap between repertoires was calculated by dividing the number of shared unique clonotypes by the size of the smaller repertoire. Repertoire richness was assessed with RTK rarefaction, the Chao1 estimator, and Recon v2.1 estimates of unobserved clonotypes. OLGA was used to compute generation probabilities for all TCRbeta clonotypes that the gDNA method yielded from a handful of donors. Entries here come from immuneACCESS through TCRdb and include only in-frame sequences with V and J called. Some clones fail to appear in such tables; in the studies checked, an unresolved V gene covers under half of the shortfall, and the cause of the remainder is unknown. V, J and clone size are taken as reported in that table, and D and trimming were inferred from the DNA itself. This sample lists more than 2 million clones; roughly 95% were detected once. Roughly 0.13% of the sample is taken by the ten largest.

A distance of 12 bases separates the germline ends of V and J, which lose 2 bases and 4 bases respectively. The germline V gene yields MNHEY for CDR1 and SVGAGI for CDR2. Including cysteine and phenylalanine, the CDR3 has 14 amino acids. The only DNA kept is the CDR3, 42 bases in frame from the first base. Comment on this clone: Its antigen is unknown. No base quality values were provided; no much bigger clone lies one nucleotide off.

The donors were healthy, HIV-negative adults who had no recently reported acute infections or vaccinations. Every donor was a Caucasian adult living in Nashville, Tennessee, USA. CD4+ T cells were enriched through magnetic negative selection, after which naive cells were positively selected on CD45RA and the remaining negative fraction served as the memory subset. Blood was collected by leukapheresis, and PBMCs were isolated by Ficoll-Histopaque density gradient centrifugation and then cryopreserved in liquid nitrogen vapor phase. Analytical flow cytometry was used to check the purity and quantity of every magnetically sorted T cell population. From each sorted fraction, genomic DNA was isolated and quantified by UV absorbance on a Nanodrop 2000c.

The sequenced material came from naive CD4+ T cells sorted from blood. What this sample's cell subset or site label stands for: CD45RA+ positively selected. The sequence derives from a man younger than 35 in good health. The sequence joins TRBV6-5 to TRBJ2-7; no D segment can be confidently identified. In nucleotides, the sequence is TGTGCCAGCAGTTACCGACCGGGCGCGTACGAGCAGTACTTC. Its translation is CASSYRPGAYEQYF.